This entry is about one T cell receptor beta chain. Antigen specificity is unknown. Healthy Caucasians from Russia aged roughly 6 to 95 served as donors. Donors each provided about 9.5 milliliters of peripheral blood. Germline V CDR1 and CDR2: MNHEY, SVGEGT. The CDR3 spans 16 residues. V lost 0 bases and J lost 6, with 17 bases in between. This specimen belongs to a study of blood T cells in healthy people across ages. Findings and caveats of the study: The fall in TCR beta diversity per million T cells was roughly linear with age. Higher diversity, along with more naive CD4+ cells, distinguished long-lived donors from aged donors.

Then a second PCR, running roughly 7 to 11 cycles, was carried out with a sample-barcoded 5' primer and a J-beta primer mix. A single record per CDR3 protein comes from TCRdb applying MiXCR to the 5' RACE reads. The sample lists 850,000 to 1,300,000 distinct CDR3 sequences, around 43% occurring once. The receptor's source is an older woman in good health. V is TRBV6-2 or TRBV6-3 and J is TRBJ1-2; TRBD1 is a possible D gene (6 bases). The sequenced sample consisted of blood. CDR3 protein: CASSYSGSTGRDGYTF. The CDR3 DNA is TGTGCCAGCAGTTACTCGGGTTCCACAGGGAGAGATGGCTACACCTTC.